This passage covers 3 T cell receptor beta chains from one sample sequenced in a study of blood T cell repertoires in COVID-19 (dated by TCRdb to the early 2020s). To prepare the library, the immunoSEQ multiplex PCR assay was applied. TCRdb obtained this table from immuneACCESS and retained in-frame rearrangements with V and J assigned. These tables miss some clones; where compared with another copy, unresolved V genes account for less than half of the shortfall, and the remainder is unexplained. The sample table records about 230,000 clones; roughly 84% of these occur just once. Approximately 30% of the sample belongs to the ten largest clones. The sequenced material came from peripheral blood. These receptors were collected from a man aged 35 to 55 with acute or convalescent COVID-19.

This chain connects TRBV2 to TRBJ1-6, with TRBD1 identical over 7 bases. There are 17 residues in the CDR3. Unmatched junction bases numbered 7, after V lost 5 bases and J lost 0 bases. Germline V gene sequence: CDR1 SNHLY, CDR2 FYNNEI. CDR3 nucleotides: TGTGCCAGCAGTTACAGGGGACCGAGCTCCTATAATTCACCCCTCCACTTT. Translating it yields CASSYRGPSSYNSPLHF.

This clone was counted a few times. The V and J genes are TRBV5-4 and TRBJ1-1; D might be TRBD1 (6 bases). This CDR3 comprises 14 residues. Germline V gene sequence: CDR1 SGHNT, CDR2 YYREEE (reference sequence). Trimming shortened V by 4 bases and J by 1 base, and 11 bases separated the two germline ends. This CDR3 is CASSRGQTNTEAFF. As DNA, the CDR3 is TGTGCCAGCAGCCGAGGACAGACGAACACTGAAGCTTTCTTT.

The chain is built from TRBV2 and TRBJ2-1, with 10 bases fitting TRBD1. Trimming took 8 bases from V and 8 from J; bases not matched to a gene: 9. Germline V CDR1 and CDR2: SNHLY, FYNNEI. The CDR3 has 14 residues. The CDR3 sequence is CASGGQGTRDEQFF. The CDR3, as DNA: TGTGCCAGCGGGGGACAGGGGACTCGGGATGAGCAGTTCTTC.